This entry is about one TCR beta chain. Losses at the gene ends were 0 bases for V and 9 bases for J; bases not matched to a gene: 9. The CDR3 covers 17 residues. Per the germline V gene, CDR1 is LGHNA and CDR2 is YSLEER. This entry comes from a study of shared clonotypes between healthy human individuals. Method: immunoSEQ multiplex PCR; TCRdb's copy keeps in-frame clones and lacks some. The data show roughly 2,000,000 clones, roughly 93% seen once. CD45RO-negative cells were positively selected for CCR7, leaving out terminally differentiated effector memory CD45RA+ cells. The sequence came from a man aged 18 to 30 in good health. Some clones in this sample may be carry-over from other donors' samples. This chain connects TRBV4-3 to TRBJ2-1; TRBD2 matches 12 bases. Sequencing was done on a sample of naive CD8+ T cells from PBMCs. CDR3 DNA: TGCGCCAGCAGCCAAGATTCGGGACTAGCGGGTTTCCGTGAGCAGTTCTTC. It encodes CASSQDSGLAGFREQFF.